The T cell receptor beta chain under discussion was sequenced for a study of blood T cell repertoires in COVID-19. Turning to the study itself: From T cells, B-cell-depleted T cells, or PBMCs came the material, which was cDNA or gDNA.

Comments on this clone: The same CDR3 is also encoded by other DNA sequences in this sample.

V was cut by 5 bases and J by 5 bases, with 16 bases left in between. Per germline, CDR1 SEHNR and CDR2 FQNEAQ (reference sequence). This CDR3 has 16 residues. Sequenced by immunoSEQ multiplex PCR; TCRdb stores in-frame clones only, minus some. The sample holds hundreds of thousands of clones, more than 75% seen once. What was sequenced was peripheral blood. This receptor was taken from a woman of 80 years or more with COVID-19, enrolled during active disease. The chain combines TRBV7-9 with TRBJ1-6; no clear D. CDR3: CASSPQKGVNNSPLHF. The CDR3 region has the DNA TGTGCCAGCAGCCCCCAAAAAGGAGTAAATAATTCACCCCTCCACTTT.